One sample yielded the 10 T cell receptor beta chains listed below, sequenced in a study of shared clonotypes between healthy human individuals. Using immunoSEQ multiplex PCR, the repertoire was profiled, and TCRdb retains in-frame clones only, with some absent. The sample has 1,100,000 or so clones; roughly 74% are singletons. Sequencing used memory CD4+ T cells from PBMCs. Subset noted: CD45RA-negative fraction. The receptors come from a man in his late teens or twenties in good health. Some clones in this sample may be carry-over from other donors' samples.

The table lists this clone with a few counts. The CDR3 sequence is CSVEGGLSTGTQFF. CDR3 nucleotide sequence: TGCAGCGTTGAAGGGGGCCTAAGTACGGGTACCCAGTTCTTC. V and J are TRBV29-1 and TRBJ2-1, with D tentatively TRBD1 (5 bases). V lost 1 base and J lost 13, with 20 bases in between. Germline V CDR1 and CDR2: SQVTM, ANQGSEA. The CDR3 contains 14 residues.

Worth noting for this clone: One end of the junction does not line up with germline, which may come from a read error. CDR3 sequence reads: CASSPTGGWSDTRYF. As DNA, the CDR3 is TGTGCCAGCAGTCCCACAGGGGGCTGGTCAGATACGCGGTATTTT. The chain has TRBV28 and TRBJ2-3, with 9 bases that match TRBD1. CDR1 and CDR2 from the germline V gene are MDHEN and SYDVKM. This CDR3 has 15 residues.

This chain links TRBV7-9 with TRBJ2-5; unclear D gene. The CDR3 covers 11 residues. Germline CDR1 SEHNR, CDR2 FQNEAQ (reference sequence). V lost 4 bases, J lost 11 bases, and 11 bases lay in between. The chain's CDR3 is CASSSRIEQYF. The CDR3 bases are TGTGCCAGCAGCTCTCGGATAGAGCAGTACTTC.

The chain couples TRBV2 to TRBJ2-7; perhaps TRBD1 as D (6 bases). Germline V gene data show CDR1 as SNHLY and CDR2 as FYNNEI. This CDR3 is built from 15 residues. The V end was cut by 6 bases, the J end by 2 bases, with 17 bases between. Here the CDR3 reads CASSRDRKRTYEQYF. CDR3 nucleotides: TGTGCCAGCAGCCGAGACAGGAAAAGAACCTACGAGCAGTACTTC.

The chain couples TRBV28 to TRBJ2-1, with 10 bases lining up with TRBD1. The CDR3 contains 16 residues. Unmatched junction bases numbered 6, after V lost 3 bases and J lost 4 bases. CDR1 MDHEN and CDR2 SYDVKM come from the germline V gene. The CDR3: CASSFQTGGGYNEQFF. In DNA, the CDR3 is TGTGCCAGCAGTTTCCAGACAGGGGGCGGTTACAATGAGCAGTTCTTC. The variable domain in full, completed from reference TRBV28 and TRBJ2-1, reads DVKVTQSSRYLVKRTGEKVFLECVQDMDHENMFWYRQDPGLGLRLIYFSYDVKMKEKGDIPEGYSVSREKKERFSLILESASTNQTSMYLCASSFQTGGGYNEQFFGPGTRLTVL.

The CDR3 region is CASSVDRYQETQYF. The CDR3 nucleotides are TGTGCCAGCAGCGTAGACAGGTACCAAGAGACCCAGTACTTC. V usage is TRBV7-2 and J usage is TRBJ2-5; TRBD1 is a possible D gene (6 bases). Trimming removed 5 bases from V and 0 bases from J, with 10 bases in between. Germline CDR1 and CDR2: SGHTA and FQGNSA. CDR3 length: 14 residues.

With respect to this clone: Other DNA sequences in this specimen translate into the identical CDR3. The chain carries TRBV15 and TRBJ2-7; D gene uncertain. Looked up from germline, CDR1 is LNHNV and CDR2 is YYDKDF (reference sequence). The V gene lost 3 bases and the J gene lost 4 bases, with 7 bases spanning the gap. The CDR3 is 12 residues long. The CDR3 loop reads CATSRVGYEQYF. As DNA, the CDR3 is TGTGCCACCAGCAGGGTAGGGTACGAGCAGTACTTC.

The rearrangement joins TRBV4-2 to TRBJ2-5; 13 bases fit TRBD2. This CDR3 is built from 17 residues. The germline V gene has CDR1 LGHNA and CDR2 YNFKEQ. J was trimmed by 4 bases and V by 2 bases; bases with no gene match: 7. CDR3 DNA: TGTGCCAGCAGCCAATCCGGGACTAGCGGGATTGCAGAGACCCAGTACTTC. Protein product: CASSQSGTSGIAETQYF.

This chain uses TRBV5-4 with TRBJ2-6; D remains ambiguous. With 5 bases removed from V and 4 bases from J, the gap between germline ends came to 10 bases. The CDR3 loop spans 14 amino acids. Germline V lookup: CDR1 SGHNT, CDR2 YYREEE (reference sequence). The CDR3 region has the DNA TGTGCCAGCAGTCAAGACGTCGGGGCCAACGTCCTGACTTTC. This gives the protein CASSQDVGANVLTF.

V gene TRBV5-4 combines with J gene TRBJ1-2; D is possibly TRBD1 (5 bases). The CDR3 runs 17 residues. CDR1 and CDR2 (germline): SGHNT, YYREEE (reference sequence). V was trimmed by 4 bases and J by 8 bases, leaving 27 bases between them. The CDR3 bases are TGTGCCAGCAGCCAGGGCCCCGGGAGTACGCCGCTGCTGGGCTACACCTTC. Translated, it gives CASSQGPGSTPLLGYTF.